The 5 T cell receptor beta chains below come from one sample, sequenced in a study of blood T cell repertoires in COVID-19. This table comes from immunoSEQ multiplex PCR, and its TCRdb copy is limited to in-frame clones, with some not included. This sample has 90,000 to 110,000 clones, with around 86% found just once. The sequenced sample was peripheral blood. The receptors here all came from a man in his fifties or sixties with acute or convalescent COVID-19.

This CDR3 is CASSPPETGYTDTQYF. CDR3 nucleotide sequence: TGCGCCAGCAGCCCCCCCGAGACAGGATACACAGATACGCAGTATTTT. The V call is TRBV4-1, the J call TRBJ2-3, with a possible D match to TRBD1 (6 bases). The CDR3 spans 16 residues. V lost 4 bases and J lost 2, with 16 bases in between. The germline V gene has CDR1 MGHRA and CDR2 YSYEKL.

The genes are TRBV3-1 (or the pseudogene TRBV3-2) and TRBJ2-3; 9 nucleotides line up with TRBD2. The trim removed 5 bases at V and 1 base at J, leaving 4 bases unmatched. Looked up from germline, CDR1 is LGHDT and CDR2 is YNNKEL (reference sequence). This CDR3 has 15 residues. CDR3 protein: CASSASGVGTDTQYF. The CDR3 coding sequence is TGTGCCAGCAGCGCTAGCGGGGTAGGCACAGATACGCAGTATTTT.

The rearrangement links TRBV19 to TRBJ1-1; TRBD1 agrees at 12 bases. The CDR3 length is 15 residues. The germline CDR1 and CDR2 sequences are LNHDA and SQIVND (reference sequence). The ends lost 5 bases at V and 5 bases at J; junction bases unmatched: 6. The CDR3 protein is CASSDRDRGRTEAFF. The CDR3, as DNA: TGTGCCAGTAGTGACCGGGACAGGGGGCGGACTGAAGCTTTCTTT.

The rearrangement uses TRBV15 and TRBJ1-6; D is perhaps TRBD1 (5 bases). Germline V gene lookup returns CDR1 LNHNV and CDR2 YYDKDF (reference sequence). This CDR3 region has 12 residues. V was cut by 7 bases and J by 8 bases, with 9 bases left in between. The CDR3 region has the DNA TGTGCCACCAAGGGGATGGATTCACCCCTCCACTTT. Residues: CATKGMDSPLHF.

The rearrangement uses TRBV6-5 and TRBJ1-1; the D is unclear. Per germline, CDR1 MNHEY and CDR2 SVGAGI. The V and J ends lost 2 bases and 0 bases respectively, with 10 bases between them. This CDR3 is 15 amino acids long. The CDR3 is CASSYLWGVNTEAFF. The CDR3 DNA sequence: TGTGCCAGCAGTTACCTCTGGGGAGTGAACACTGAAGCTTTCTTT.